This T cell receptor beta chain was obtained from a study of regulatory T cells in long-lasting Graves disease. This clonotype has at least ten counts. Its antigen is still unknown. Time point: newly diagnosed GD, antithyroid drugs for less than 3 months. Scientists built the TCR library using RNA that was extracted from PBMCs. V dropped 8 bases and J dropped 0 bases, with 8 bases sitting between them. The CDR3 loop spans 13 amino acids. Looked up from germline, CDR1 is SNHLY and CDR2 is FYNNEI. Investigators prepared the TCR beta libraries by applying iRepertoire HTBI primers and Arm-PCR of CDR3 regions. MiXCR, run by TCRdb on the multiplex PCR reads, gives a single entry per CDR3 protein. This sample has hundreds of thousands of distinct CDR3 sequences; around 16% occur once, and the top ten carry around 13%. Study results and caveats: Thyroid tissue went unstudied; only peripheral blood was examined.

This sample also appeared in a second study, on T cells in Graves' hyperthyroidism and ophthalmopathy. That paper states: Every diagnosis used clinical symptoms, serum thyroxine and TRAb, thyroid ultrasound and orbital computed tomography.

This chain uses TRBV2 with TRBJ2-1; D is possibly TRBD1 or TRBD2 (5 bases each). The specimen comprised peripheral blood mononuclear cells (PBMCs), sampled at new diagnosis, from a patient treated with antithyroid drugs. The TCR comes from a man aged 18 to 29 with Graves disease. CDR3 DNA: TGTGCCAGCGAGGGACGCTCCTACAATGAGCAGTTCTTC. Translating it yields CASEGRSYNEQFF.